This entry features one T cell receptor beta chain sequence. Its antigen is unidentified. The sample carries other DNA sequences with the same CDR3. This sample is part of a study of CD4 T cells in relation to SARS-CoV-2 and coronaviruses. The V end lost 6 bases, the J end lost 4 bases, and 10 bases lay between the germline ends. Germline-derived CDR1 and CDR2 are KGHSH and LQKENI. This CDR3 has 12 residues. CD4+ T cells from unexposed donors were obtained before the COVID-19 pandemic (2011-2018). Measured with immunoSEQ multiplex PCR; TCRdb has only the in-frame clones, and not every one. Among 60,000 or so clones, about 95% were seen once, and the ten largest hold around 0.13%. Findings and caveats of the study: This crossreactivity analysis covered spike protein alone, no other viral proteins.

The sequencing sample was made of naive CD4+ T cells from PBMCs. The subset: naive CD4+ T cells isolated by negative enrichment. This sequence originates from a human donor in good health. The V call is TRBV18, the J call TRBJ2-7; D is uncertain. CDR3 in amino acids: CASSPDGYEQYF. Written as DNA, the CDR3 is TGTGCCAGCTCCCCCGACGGATACGAGCAGTACTTC.